This paragraph covers one T cell receptor (beta chain) sequence. This entry belongs to a study of T cell responses to AZD1222 COVID-19 vaccine. With 3 bases removed from V and 7 bases from J, the gap between germline ends came to 13 bases. Germline assignment: CDR1 MNHNS and CDR2 SASEGT. The length of the CDR3 is 14 residues. This table comes from immunoSEQ multiplex PCR, and its TCRdb copy is limited to in-frame clones, with some not included. This sample has 250,000 to 300,000 clones, with 90% to 95% found just once. The source material was peripheral blood, sampled 28 days after the second AZD1222 dose. The sequence was obtained from an adult who received the AZD1222 COVID-19 vaccine. The chain employs TRBV6-1 and TRBJ1-5, with D perhaps TRBD1 (5 bases). The CDR3 is CASSDRAGGQPQHF. As DNA, the CDR3 is TGTGCCAGCAGTGACCGGGCTGGGGGACAGCCCCAGCATTTT.